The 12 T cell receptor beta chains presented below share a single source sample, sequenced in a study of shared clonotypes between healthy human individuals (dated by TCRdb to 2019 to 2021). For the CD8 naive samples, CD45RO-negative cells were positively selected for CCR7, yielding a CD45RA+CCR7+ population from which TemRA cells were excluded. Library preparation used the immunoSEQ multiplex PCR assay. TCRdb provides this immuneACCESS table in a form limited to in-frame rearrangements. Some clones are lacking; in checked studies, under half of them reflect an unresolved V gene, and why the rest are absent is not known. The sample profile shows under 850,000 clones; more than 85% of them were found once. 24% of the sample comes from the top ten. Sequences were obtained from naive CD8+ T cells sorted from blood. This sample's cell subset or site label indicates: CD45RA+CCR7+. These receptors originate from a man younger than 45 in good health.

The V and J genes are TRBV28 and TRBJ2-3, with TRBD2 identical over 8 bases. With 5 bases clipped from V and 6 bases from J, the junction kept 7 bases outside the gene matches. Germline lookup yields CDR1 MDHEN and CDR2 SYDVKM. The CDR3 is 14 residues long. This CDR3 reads CASSPPGGPDTQYF. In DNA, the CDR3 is TGTGCCAGCAGTCCCCCGGGAGGGCCTGATACGCAGTATTTT.

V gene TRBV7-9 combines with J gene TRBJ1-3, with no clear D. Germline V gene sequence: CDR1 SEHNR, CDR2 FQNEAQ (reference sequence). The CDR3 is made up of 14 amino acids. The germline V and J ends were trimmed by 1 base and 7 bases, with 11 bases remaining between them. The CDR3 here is CASSLGLNGNTIYF. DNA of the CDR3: TGTGCCAGCAGCTTAGGTCTGAACGGGAACACCATATATTTT. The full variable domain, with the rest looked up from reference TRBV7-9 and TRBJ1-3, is DTGVSQNPRHKITKRGQNVTFRCDPISEHNRLYWYRQTLGQGPEFLTYFQNEAQLEKSRLLSDRFSAERPKGSFSTLEIQRTEQGDSAMYLCASSLGLNGNTIYFGEGSWLTVV.

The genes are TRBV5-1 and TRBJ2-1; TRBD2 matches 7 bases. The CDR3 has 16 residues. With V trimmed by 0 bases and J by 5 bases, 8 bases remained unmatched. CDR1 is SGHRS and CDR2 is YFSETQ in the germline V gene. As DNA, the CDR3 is TGCGCCAGCAGCTTGGTGACTAGCTGGTATAACAATGAGCAGTTCTTC. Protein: CASSLVTSWYNNEQFF.

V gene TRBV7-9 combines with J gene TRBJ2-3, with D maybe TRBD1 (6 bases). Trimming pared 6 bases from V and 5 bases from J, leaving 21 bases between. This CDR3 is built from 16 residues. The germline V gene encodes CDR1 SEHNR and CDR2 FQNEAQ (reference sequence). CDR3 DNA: TGTGCCAGCAGTCGGGTGGGGGCAGGGATTGTAGATACGCAGTATTTT. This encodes CASSRVGAGIVDTQYF.

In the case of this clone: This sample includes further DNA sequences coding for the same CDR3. For the CDR3, the DNA is TGTGCCAGCAGTTTATCGGGCACAACCTACGAGCAGTACTTC. This gives the protein CASSLSGTTYEQYF. The V call is TRBV27, the J call TRBJ2-7; the D is unclear. This CDR3 is 14 amino acids long. V lost 0 bases, J lost 2 bases, and 8 bases lay in between. Germline-derived CDR1 and CDR2 are MNHEY and SMNVEV (reference sequence).

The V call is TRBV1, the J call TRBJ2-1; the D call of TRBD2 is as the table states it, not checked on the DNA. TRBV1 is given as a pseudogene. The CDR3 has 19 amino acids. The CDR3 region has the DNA TGCACCAGCAGCCAGGACGGGACTAGCGGGAGGGACCCCTACAATGAGCAGTTCTTC. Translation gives CTSSQDGTSGRDPYNEQFF.

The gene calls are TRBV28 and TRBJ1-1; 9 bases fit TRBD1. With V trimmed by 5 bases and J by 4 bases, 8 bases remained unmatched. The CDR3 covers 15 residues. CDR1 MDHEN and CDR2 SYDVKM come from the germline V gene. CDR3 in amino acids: CASSLRTGGLTEAFF. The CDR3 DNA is TGTGCCAGCAGTCTTCGCACAGGGGGCCTCACTGAAGCTTTCTTT.

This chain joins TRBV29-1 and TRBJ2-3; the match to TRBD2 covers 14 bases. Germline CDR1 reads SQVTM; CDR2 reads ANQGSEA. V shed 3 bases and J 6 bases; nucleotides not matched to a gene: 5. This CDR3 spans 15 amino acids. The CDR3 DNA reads TGCAGCGTTGACGGACTAGCGGGAGGCGGGGATACGCAGTATTTT. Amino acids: CSVDGLAGGGDTQYF.

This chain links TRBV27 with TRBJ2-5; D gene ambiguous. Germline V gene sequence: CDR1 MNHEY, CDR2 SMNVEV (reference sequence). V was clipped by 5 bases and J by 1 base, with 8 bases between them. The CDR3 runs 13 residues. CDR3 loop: CASSPLSQETQYF. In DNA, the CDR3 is TGTGCCAGCAGTCCCCTTTCCCAAGAGACCCAGTACTTC.

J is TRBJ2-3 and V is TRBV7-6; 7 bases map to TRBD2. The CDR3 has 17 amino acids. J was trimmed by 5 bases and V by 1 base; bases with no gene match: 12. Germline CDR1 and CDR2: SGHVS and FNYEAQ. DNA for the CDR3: TGTGCCAGCAGCTTAGTATCGGCGGGAGAAGGAGGAGATACGCAGTATTTT. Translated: CASSLVSAGEGGDTQYF.

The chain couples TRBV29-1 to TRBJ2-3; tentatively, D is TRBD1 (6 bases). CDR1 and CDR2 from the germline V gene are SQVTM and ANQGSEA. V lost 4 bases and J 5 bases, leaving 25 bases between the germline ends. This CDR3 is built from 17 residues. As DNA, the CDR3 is TGCAGCGTTGTTGGTGACCCAGGGGCTATAATGGTAGATACGCAGTATTTT. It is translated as CSVVGDPGAIMVDTQYF.

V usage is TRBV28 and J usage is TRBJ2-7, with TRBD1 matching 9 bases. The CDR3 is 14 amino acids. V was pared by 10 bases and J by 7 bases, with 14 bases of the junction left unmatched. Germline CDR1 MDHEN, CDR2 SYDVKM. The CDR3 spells CAILSGTGFNEQYF. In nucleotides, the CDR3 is TGTGCCATCCTATCCGGGACAGGGTTTAATGAGCAGTACTTC.